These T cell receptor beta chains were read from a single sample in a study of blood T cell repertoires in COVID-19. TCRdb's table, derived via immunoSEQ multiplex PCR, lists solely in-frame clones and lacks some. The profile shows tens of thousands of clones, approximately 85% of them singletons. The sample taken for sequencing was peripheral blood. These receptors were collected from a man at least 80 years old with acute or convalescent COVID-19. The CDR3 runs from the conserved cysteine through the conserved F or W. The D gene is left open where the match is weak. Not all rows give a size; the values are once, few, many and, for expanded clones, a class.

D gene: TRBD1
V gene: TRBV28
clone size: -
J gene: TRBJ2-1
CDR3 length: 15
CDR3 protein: CASSLVQGSSNEQFF
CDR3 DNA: TGTGCCAGCAGTTTGGTACAGGGGTCCTCCAATGAGCAGTTCTTC

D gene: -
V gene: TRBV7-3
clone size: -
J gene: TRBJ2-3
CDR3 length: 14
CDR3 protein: CASSLGASTDTQYF
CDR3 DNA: TGTGCCAGCAGCTTAGGAGCAAGCACAGATACGCAGTATTTT

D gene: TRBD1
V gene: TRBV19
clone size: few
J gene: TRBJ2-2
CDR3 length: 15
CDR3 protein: CASSDRVFGTGELFF
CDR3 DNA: TGTGCCAGTAGTGACAGGGTTTTTGGGACCGGGGAGCTGTTTTTT

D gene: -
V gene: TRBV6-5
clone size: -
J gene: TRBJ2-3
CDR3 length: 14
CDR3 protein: CASREPLSTDTQYF
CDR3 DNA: TGTGCCAGCAGAGAGCCTCTCAGCACAGATACGCAGTATTTT

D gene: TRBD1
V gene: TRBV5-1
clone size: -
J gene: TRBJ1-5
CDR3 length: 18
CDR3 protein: CASSLEPGQGYSNQPQHF
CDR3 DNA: TGCGCCAGCAGCTTGGAGCCGGGACAGGGCTATAGCAATCAGCCCCAGCATTTT

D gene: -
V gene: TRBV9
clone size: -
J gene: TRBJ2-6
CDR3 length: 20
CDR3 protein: CASSVSARGGPLSGANVLTF
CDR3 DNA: TGTGCCAGCAGCGTAAGCGCCCGGGGAGGCCCTCTCTCTGGGGCCAACGTCCTGACTTTC

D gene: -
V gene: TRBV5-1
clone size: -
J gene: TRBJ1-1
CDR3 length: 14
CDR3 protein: CASSLSGPNTEAFF
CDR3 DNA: TGCGCCAGCAGCTTGAGTGGGCCGAACACTGAAGCTTTCTTT

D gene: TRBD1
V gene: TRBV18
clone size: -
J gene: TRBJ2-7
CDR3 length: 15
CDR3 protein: CASSLPGQGSYEQYF
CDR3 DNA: TGTGCCAGCTCACTCCCGGGACAGGGGAGTTACGAGCAGTACTTC

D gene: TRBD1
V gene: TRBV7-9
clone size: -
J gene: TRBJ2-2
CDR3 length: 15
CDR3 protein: CASSSDRGRTGELFF
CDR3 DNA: TGTGCCAGCAGCTCCGACAGGGGCCGGACCGGGGAGCTGTTTTTT

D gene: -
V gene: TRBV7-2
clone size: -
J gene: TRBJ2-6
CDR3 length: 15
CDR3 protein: CASARGNSGANVLTF
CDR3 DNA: TGTGCCAGCGCCAGGGGCAACTCTGGGGCCAACGTCCTGACTTTC

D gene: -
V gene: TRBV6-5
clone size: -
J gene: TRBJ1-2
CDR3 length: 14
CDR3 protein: CASSYQGGKNGYTF
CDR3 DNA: TGTGCCAGCAGTTACCAGGGTGGTAAAAACGGCTACACCTTC

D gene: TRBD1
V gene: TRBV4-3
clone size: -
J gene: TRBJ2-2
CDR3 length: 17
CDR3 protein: CASSQNPGQGNTGELFF
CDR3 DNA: TGCGCCAGCAGCCAAAACCCGGGACAGGGAAACACCGGGGAGCTGTTTTTT

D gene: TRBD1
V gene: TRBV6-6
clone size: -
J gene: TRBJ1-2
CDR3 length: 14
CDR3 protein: CASNVARGNYGYTF
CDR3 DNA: TGTGCCAGCAACGTGGCCAGGGGGAACTATGGCTACACCTTC

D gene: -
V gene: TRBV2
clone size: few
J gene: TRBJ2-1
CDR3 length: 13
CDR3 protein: CASSLESNNEQFF
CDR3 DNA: TGTGCCAGCAGTCTAGAGTCGAACAATGAGCAGTTCTTC

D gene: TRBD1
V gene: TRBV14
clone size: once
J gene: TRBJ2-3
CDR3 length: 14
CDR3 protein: CASSQSRGTGPQYF
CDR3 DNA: TGTGCCAGCAGCCAATCCAGGGGGACAGGGCCGCAGTATTTT